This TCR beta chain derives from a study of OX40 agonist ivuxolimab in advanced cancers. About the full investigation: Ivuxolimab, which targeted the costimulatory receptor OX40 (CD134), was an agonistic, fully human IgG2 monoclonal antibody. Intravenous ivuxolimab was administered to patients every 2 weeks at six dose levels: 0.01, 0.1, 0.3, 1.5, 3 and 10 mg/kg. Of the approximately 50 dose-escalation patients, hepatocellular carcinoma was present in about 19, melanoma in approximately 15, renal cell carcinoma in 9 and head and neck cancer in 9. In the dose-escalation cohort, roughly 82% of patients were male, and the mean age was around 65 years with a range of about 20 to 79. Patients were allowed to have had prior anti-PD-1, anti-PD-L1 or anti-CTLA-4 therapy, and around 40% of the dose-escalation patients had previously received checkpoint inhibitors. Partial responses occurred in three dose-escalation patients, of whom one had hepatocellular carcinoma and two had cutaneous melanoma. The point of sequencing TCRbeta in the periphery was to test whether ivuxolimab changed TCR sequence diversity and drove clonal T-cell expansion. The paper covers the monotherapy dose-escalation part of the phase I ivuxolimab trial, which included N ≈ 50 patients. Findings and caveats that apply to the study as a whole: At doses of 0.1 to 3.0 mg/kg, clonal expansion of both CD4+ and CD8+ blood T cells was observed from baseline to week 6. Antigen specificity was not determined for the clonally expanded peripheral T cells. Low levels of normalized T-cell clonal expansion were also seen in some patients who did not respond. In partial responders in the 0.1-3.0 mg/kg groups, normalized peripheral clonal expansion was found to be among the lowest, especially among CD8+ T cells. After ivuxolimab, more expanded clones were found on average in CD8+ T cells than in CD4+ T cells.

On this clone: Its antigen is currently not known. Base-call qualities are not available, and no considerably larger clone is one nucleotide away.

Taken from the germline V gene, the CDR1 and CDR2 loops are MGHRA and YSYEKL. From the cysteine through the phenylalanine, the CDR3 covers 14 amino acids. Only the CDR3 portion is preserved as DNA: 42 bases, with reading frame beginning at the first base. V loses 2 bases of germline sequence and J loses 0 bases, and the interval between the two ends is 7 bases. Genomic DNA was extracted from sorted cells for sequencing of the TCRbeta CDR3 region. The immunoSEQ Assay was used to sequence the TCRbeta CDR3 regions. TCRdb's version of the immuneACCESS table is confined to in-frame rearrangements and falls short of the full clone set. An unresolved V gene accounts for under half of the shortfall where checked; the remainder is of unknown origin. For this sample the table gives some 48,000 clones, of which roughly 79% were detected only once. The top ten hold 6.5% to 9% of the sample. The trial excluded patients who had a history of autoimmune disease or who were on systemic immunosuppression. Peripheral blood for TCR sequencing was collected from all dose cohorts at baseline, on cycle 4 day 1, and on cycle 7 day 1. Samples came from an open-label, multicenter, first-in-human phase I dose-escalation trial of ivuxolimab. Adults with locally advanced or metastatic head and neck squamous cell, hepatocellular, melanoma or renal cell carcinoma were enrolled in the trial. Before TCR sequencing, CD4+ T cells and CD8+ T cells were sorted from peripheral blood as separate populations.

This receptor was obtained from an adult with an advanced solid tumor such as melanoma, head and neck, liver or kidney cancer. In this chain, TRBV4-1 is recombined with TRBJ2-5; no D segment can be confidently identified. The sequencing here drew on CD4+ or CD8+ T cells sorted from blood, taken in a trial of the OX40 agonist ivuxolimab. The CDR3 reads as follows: CASSQQEYQETQYF. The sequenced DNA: TGCGCCAGCAGCCAACAGGAGTACCAAGAGACCCAGTACTTC.